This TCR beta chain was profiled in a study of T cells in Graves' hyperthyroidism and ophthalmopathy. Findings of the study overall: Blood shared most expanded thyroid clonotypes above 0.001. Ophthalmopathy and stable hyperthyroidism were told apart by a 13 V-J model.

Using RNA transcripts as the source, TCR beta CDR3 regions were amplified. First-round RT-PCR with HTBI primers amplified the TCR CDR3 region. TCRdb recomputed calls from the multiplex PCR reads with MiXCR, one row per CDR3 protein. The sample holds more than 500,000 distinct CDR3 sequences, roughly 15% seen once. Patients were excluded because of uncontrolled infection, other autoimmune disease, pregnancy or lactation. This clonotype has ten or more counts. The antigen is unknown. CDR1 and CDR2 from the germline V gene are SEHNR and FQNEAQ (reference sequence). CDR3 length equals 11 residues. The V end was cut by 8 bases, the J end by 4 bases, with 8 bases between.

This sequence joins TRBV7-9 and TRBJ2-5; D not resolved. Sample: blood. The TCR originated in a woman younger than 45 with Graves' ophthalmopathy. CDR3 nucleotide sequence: TGTGCCAGCGGGTATGGAGAGACCCAGTACTTC. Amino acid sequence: CASGYGETQYF.